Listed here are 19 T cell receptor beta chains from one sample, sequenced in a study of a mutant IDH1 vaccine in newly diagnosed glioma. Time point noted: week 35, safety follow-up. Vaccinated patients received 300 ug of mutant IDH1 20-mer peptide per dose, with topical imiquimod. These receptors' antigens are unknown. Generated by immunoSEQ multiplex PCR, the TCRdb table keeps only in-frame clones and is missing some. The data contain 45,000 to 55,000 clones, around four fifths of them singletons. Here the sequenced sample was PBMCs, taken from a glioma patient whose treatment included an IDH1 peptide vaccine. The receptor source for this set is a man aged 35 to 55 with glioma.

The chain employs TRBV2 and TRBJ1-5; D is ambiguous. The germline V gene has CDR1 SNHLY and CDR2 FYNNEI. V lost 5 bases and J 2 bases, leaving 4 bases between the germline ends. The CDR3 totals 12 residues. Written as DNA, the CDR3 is TGTGCCAGCAGTAACGGCAATCAGCCCCAGCATTTT. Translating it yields CASSNGNQPQHF. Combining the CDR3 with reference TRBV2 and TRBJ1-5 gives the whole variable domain EPEVTQTPSHQVTQMGQEVILRCVPISNHLYFYWYRQILGQKVEFLVSFYNNEISEKSEIFDDQFSVERPDGSNFTLKIRSTKLEDSAMYFCASSNGNQPQHFGDGTRLSIL.

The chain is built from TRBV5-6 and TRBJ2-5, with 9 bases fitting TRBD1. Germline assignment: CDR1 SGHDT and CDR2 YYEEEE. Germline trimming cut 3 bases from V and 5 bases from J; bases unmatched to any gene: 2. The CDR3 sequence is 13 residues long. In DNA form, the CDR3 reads TGTGCCAGCAGCTCGGACAGGGGTGAGACCCAGTACTTC. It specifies CASSSDRGETQYF.

CDR3 nucleotides: TGTGCCAGCAGCGTACTGGAGGGGATGGGGACCCAGTACTTC. Protein sequence: CASSVLEGMGTQYF. This chain joins TRBV9 and TRBJ2-5; TRBD2 is a possible D gene (6 bases). Trimming left V 1 base short and J 7 bases short, with 14 bases between. This CDR3 has 14 residues. CDR1 and CDR2 (germline): SGDLS, YYNGEE.

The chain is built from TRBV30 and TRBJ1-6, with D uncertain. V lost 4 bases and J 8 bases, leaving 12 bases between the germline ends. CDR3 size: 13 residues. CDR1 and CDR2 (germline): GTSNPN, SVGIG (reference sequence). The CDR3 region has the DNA TGTGCCTGGAACTATTTTGGGGATTCACCCCTCCACTTT. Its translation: CAWNYFGDSPLHF.

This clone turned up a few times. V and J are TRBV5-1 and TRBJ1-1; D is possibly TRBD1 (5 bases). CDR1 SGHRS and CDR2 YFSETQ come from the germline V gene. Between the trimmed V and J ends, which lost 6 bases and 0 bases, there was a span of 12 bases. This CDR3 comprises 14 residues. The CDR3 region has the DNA TGCGCCAGCAAACGACAGCCATTGAACACTGAAGCTTTCTTT. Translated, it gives CASKRQPLNTEAFF.

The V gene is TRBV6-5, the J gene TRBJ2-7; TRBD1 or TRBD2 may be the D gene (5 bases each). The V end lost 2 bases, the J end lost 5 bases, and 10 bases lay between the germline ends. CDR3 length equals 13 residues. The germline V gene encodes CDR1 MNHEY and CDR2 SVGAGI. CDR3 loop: CASSYGGDDEQYF. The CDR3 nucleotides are TGTGCCAGCAGTTACGGGGGAGACGACGAGCAGTACTTC.

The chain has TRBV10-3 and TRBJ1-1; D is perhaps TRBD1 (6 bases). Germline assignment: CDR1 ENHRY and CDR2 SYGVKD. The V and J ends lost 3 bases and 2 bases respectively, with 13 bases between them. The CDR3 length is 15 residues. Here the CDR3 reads CAISDRAGVNTEAFF. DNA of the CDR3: TGTGCCATCAGTGACCGTGCAGGGGTTAACACTGAAGCTTTCTTT.

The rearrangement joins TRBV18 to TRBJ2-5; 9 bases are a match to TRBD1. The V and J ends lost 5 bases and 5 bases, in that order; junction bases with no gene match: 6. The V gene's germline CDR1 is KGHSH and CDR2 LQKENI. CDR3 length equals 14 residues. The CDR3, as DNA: TGTGCCAGCTCATCCCGGACAGGGGATGAGACCCAGTACTTC. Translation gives CASSSRTGDETQYF.

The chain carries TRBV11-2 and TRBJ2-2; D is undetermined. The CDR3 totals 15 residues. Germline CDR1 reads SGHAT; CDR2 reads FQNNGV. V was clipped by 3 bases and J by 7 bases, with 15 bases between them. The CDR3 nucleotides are TGTGCCAGCAGCTTCGGATCCGGGCCGGGCGGGGAGCTGTTTTTT. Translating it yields CASSFGSGPGGELFF.

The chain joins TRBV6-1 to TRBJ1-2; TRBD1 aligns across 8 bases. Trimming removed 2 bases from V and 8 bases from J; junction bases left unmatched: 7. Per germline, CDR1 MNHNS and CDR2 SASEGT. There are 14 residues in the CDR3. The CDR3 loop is CASSEWQGAEGYTF. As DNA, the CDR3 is TGTGCCAGCAGTGAATGGCAGGGGGCGGAGGGCTACACCTTC.

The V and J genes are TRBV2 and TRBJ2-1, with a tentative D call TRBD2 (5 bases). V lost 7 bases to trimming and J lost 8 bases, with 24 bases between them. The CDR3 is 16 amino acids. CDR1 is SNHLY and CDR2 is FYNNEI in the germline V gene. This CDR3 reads CASTPGSGLGLHEQFF. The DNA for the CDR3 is TGTGCCAGCACTCCGGGGTCGGGGTTGGGCTTACATGAGCAGTTCTTC.

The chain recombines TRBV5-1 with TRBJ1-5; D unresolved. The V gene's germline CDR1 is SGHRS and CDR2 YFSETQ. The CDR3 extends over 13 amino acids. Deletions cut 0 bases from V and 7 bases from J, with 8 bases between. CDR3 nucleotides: TGCGCCAGCAGCTTGGGGGAGGACCAGCCCCAGCATTTT. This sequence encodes CASSLGEDQPQHF.

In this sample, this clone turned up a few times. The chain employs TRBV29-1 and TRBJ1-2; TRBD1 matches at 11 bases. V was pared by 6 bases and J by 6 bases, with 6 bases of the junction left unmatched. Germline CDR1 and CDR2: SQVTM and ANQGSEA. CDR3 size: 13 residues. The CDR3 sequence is CSVEDRGQNGYTF. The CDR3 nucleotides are TGCAGCGTGGAGGACAGGGGGCAGAATGGCTACACCTTC.

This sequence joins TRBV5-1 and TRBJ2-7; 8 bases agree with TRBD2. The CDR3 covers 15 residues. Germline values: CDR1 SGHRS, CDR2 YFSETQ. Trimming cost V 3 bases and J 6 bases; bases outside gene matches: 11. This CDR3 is CASSSRTGGISEQYF. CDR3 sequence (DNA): TGCGCCAGCAGCTCGAGGACGGGGGGGATCTCCGAGCAGTACTTC.

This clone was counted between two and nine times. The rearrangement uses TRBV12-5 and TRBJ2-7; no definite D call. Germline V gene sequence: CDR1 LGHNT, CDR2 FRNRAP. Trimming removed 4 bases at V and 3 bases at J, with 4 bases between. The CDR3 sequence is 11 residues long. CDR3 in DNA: TGTGCTAGTGGTTCGGACTACGAGCAGTACTTC. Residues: CASGSDYEQYF.

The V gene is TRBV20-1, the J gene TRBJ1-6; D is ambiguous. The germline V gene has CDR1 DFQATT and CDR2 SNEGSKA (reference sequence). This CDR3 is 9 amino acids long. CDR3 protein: CRLWVPLHF. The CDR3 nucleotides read TGCAGACTCTGGGTACCCCTCCACTTT.

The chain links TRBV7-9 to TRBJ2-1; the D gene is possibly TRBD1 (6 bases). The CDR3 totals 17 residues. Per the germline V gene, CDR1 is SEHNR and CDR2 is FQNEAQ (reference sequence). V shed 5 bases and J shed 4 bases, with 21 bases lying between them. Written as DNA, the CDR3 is TGTGCCAGCAGCCCCCCGCCCGGGACAAAAGCTTACAATGAGCAGTTCTTC. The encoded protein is CASSPPPGTKAYNEQFF. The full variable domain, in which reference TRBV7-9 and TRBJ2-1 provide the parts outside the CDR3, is DTGVSQNPRHKITKRGQNVTFRCDPISEHNRLYWYRQTLGQGPEFLTYFQNEAQLEKSRLLSDRFSAERPKGSFSTLEIQRTEQGDSAMYLCASSPPPGTKAYNEQFFGPGTRLTVL.

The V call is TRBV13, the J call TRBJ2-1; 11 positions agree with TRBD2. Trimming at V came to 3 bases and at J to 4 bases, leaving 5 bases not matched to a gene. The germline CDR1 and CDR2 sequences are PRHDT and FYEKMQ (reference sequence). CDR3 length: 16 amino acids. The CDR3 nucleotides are TGTGCCAGCAGCTTGTGGGGACTAGCGGAATACAATGAGCAGTTCTTC. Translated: CASSLWGLAEYNEQFF.

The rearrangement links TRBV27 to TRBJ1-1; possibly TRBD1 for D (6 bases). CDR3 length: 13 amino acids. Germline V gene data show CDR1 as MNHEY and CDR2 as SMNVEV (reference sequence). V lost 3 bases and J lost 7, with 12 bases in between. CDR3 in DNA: TGTGCCAGCAGTTTCGGAAGGGGGGTTGAAGCTTTCTTT. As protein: CASSFGRGVEAFF.